What follows is one T cell receptor (beta chain) and its context. The antigen is undetermined. These data originate in a study of CD8 T cells in Susac syndrome. The authors carried out high-throughput sequencing of TCR beta. They applied it to CD8+ and CD4+ T cells obtained from blood. Patients with stable or active relapsing-remitting disease, all of them treatment-naive, made up the multiple sclerosis controls. Random hexamers were used to reverse transcribe an amount of roughly 0.45 to 1 ug RNA. TCR beta CDR3 was amplified by immunoSEQ multiplex PCR. This amplification extended across 54 Vbeta and 13 Jbeta segments. From the immunoSEQ multiplex PCR reads, TCRdb called clonotypes with MiXCR, one entry per CDR3 protein. This table holds fewer than 200,000 distinct CDR3 sequences, roughly 95% found once. Trimming cost V 2 bases and J 9 bases, with 8 bases left between them. The germline gives CDR1 SGHTA, CDR2 FQGTGA. This CDR3 has 13 amino acids.

Study outcomes and limitations: The study conceded that its TCR sequencing and HLA analysis involved relatively few individuals.

The sample consisted of CD8+ T cells from PBMCs. The V gene is TRBV7-3, the J gene TRBJ1-6, with D maybe TRBD1 (5 bases). This clonotype originated in a human donor with multiple sclerosis. CDR3 in amino acids: CASSLGGASPLHF. DNA of the CDR3: TGTGCCAGCAGCTTAGGAGGGGCTTCACCCCTCCACTTT.